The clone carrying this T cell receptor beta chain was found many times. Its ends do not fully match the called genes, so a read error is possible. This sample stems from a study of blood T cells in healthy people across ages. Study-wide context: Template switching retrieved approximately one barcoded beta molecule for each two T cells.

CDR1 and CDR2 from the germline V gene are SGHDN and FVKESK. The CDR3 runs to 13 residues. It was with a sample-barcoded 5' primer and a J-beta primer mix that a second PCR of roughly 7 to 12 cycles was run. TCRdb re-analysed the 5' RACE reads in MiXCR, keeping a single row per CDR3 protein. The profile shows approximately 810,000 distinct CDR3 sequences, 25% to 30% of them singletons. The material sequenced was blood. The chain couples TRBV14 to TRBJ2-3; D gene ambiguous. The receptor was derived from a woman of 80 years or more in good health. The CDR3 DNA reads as TGCGCCAGCAGCCAAGATTGGGCAGATACGCAGTATTTT. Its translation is CASSQDWADTQYF.